Listed below are T cell receptor beta chains from one sample, sequenced in a study of T cell repertoires in cytomegalovirus infection. TCRdb re-derived calls from the reads in MiXCR, one entry per CDR3 protein. Of over 150,000 distinct CDR3 sequences in the sample, about a sixth were seen once. Sequencing was done on a sample of CD8+ T cells from PBMCs. All receptors derive from a human donor in good health (CMV status not recorded). Some clones in this sample may be carry-over from other donors' samples. Both conserved end residues are part of each CDR3. The order of the fields is J gene, D gene, V gene, CDR3 protein. D genes are given only for firm matches.

j_call: TRBJ2-6
d_call: .
v_call: TRBV12-3/TRBV12-4
cdr3_aa: CASSPVGAGANVLTF

j_call: TRBJ1-3
d_call: .
v_call: TRBV27
cdr3_aa: CASRSPGAGNTIYF

j_call: TRBJ1-2
d_call: .
v_call: TRBV7-9
cdr3_aa: CASSPPVWTNYGYTF

j_call: TRBJ1-1
d_call: .
v_call: TRBV6-6
cdr3_aa: CASSYSEMNTEAFF

j_call: TRBJ1-4
d_call: .
v_call: TRBV6-6
cdr3_aa: CASSYSEASNEKLFF

j_call: TRBJ2-6
d_call: .
v_call: TRBV6-1
cdr3_aa: CASSEGEFDGANVLTF

j_call: TRBJ2-1
d_call: .
v_call: TRBV27
cdr3_aa: CASRSSYNEQFF

j_call: TRBJ2-3
d_call: TRBD2
v_call: TRBV20-1
cdr3_aa: CSARGPPAGGPHTDTQYF

j_call: TRBJ1-2
d_call: TRBD1
v_call: TRBV27
cdr3_aa: CASTPGQGYGYTF

j_call: TRBJ2-2
d_call: .
v_call: TRBV25-1
cdr3_aa: CASSEGGPGELFF

j_call: TRBJ1-5
d_call: .
v_call: TRBV20-1
cdr3_aa: CSAIDPGDNQPQHF

j_call: TRBJ2-7
d_call: TRBD2
v_call: TRBV7-8
cdr3_aa: CASSLSAGDIYEQYF

j_call: TRBJ2-7
d_call: .
v_call: TRBV2
cdr3_aa: CASRTYEQYF

j_call: TRBJ2-5
d_call: .
v_call: TRBV29-1
cdr3_aa: CSVVTRETQYF

j_call: TRBJ1-2
d_call: .
v_call: TRBV6-2/TRBV6-3
cdr3_aa: CASSQQGSHGYTF

j_call: TRBJ2-7
d_call: .
v_call: TRBV7-2
cdr3_aa: CASSLGNRLEQYF